This TCR beta chain came from a study of blood T cell repertoires in COVID-19. Study-wide background: In each case, the material was cDNA or gDNA derived from T cells, B-cell-depleted T cells, or PBMCs.

Germline V gene data show CDR1 as LGHDT and CDR2 as YNNKEL (reference sequence). V was shortened by 0 bases and J by 6 bases, with 12 bases between the two germline ends. The CDR3 length is 14 residues. Per the study methods: How many nucleated cells were present was estimated from reference gene primer amplification. Clones were sequenced by immunoSEQ multiplex PCR, and TCRdb holds only the in-frame ones, with some missing. For V, J and clone size, that table is used; D and trimming come from the DNA. The sample has 150,000 to 200,000 clones; less than 85% are singletons. Sample: peripheral blood. The receptor's source is a woman aged 40-49 years with COVID-19, enrolled during active disease. The rearrangement joins TRBV3-1 (or the pseudogene TRBV3-2) to TRBJ2-7; weak D call: TRBD2 (5 bases). CDR3 residues: CASSQDPGSGEQYV. Here the CDR3 DNA reads TGTGCCAGCAGCCAAGATCCGGGGTCGGGCGAGCAGTACGTC.